The 10 T cell receptor beta chains below were found in one sample sequenced in a study of vaccination effects on CD4 cells after COVID-19. These TCRs' antigens remain unknown. Profiling relied on immunoSEQ multiplex PCR, and the TCRdb table lists in-frame clones only, not all of them. The sample records about 64,000 clones, more than 60% being singletons. Cells that had been cultured for 10 days were the source of isolated CD4+ T cells. Sequenced material: CD4+ T cells from PBMCs cultured without peptide, taken before COVID-19 vaccination. The origin of the receptors is a human donor who had a prior SARS-CoV-2 infection.

The chain is built from TRBV27 and TRBJ2-7; either TRBD1 or TRBD2 may fit D (5 bases each). V was pared by 1 base and J by 5 bases, with 21 bases between. Germline-derived CDR1 and CDR2 are MNHEY and SMNVEV (reference sequence). The CDR3 sequence is 17 residues long. For the CDR3, the DNA is TGTGCCAGCAGTTTATACTATACCCCGAGGGGTCTCGACGAGCAGTACTTC. This translates into CASSLYYTPRGLDEQYF.

The J gene is TRBJ1-1, the V gene TRBV19; D remains ambiguous. The CDR3 extends over 13 amino acids. Germline CDR1 and CDR2: LNHDA and SQIVND (reference sequence). Trimming removed 3 bases from V and 6 bases from J, with 11 bases in between. The CDR3 coding sequence is TGTGCCAGTAGTATCCTCGGACTTCCTGAAGCTTTCTTT. This codes for CASSILGLPEAFF.

The chain couples TRBV4-1 to TRBJ2-3; D is tentatively TRBD1 or TRBD2 (5 bases each). The CDR3 totals 16 residues. Germline V gene data show CDR1 as MGHRA and CDR2 as YSYEKL. V was pared by 3 bases and J by 3 bases, with 16 bases between. Here the CDR3 reads CASSQRGSMWTDTQYF. The CDR3 nucleotides are TGCGCCAGCAGCCAGAGGGGATCGATGTGGACAGATACGCAGTATTTT.

This clone turned up a few times. The junction differs from germline at one of its ends, possibly a read error. The chain uses TRBV6-5 and TRBJ1-1; possible D gene TRBD1, 6 bases. CDR3 length: 14 residues. Germline lookup yields CDR1 MNHEY and CDR2 SVGAGI. The chain's CDR3 is CASDQGFTTPETFF. In nucleotides, the CDR3 is TGTGCCAGCGATCAGGGGTTCACTACCCCTGAAACTTTCTTT.

The chain is built from TRBV7-2 and TRBJ2-2, with D uncertain. Germline-derived CDR1 and CDR2 are SGHTA and FQGNSA. The CDR3 contains 12 residues. V was trimmed by 2 bases and J by 7 bases, leaving 5 bases between them. DNA for the CDR3: TGTGCCAGCAGCTTATTTCACGGGGAGCTGTTTTTT. As protein: CASSLFHGELFF.

The CDR3 bases are TGTGCCAGCAGCTTGGAAACGGGTCGGGGAAACACCATATATTTT. Its translation: CASSLETGRGNTIYF. This chain uses TRBV11-2 with TRBJ1-3; D uncertain. From germline, CDR1 is SGHAT and CDR2 FQNNGV. The CDR3 sequence is 15 residues long. Trimming left V 3 bases short and J 4 bases short, with 13 bases between. The full variable domain, with the rest looked up from reference TRBV11-2 and TRBJ1-3, is EAGVAQSPRYKIIEKRQSVAFWCNPISGHATLYWYQQILGQGPKLLIQFQNNGVVDDSQLPKDRFSAERLKGVDSTLKIQPAKLEDSAVYLCASSLETGRGNTIYFGEGSWLTVV.

V is TRBV6-1 and J is TRBJ2-3, with D tentatively TRBD2 (6 bases). The germline gives CDR1 MNHNS, CDR2 SASEGT. V was clipped by 1 base and J by 0 bases, with 11 bases between them. The CDR3 is 16 residues long. The CDR3 loop is CASSEGKRASTDTQYF. CDR3 DNA sequence: TGTGCCAGCAGTGAAGGGAAGCGGGCGAGCACAGATACGCAGTATTTT.

This clone was seen only once. The chain's CDR3 is CAISARGGSSYEQYF. Written as DNA, the CDR3 is TGTGCCATCAGTGCCCGCGGAGGGAGTTCCTACGAGCAGTACTTC. The V gene is TRBV10-3, the J gene TRBJ2-7; TRBD2 might be the D (6 bases). Trimming removed 4 bases from V and 1 base from J, with 14 bases in between. The CDR3 runs to 15 residues. Per the germline V gene, CDR1 is ENHRY and CDR2 is SYGVKD.

The V and J genes are TRBV18 and TRBJ2-3; D unclear. The V and J ends lost 0 bases and 0 bases respectively, with 1 base between them. The CDR3 length is 13 residues. Germline-derived CDR1 and CDR2 are KGHSH and LQKENI. The CDR3 reads CASSPPSTDTQYF. CDR3 DNA sequence: TGTGCCAGCTCACCACCTAGCACAGATACGCAGTATTTT.

The CDR3 nucleotides read TGTGCCAGCAGCACTACTAGCGGGGGGGCCGTTAGTTCAGATACGCAGTATTTT. Translating it yields CASSTTSGGAVSSDTQYF. This chain links TRBV7-9 with TRBJ2-3; 13 positions match TRBD2. Germline V CDR1 and CDR2: SEHNR, FQNEAQ (reference sequence). V shed 5 bases, J shed 4 bases, and the junction held 12 bases outside the gene matches. The CDR3 extends over 18 amino acids.